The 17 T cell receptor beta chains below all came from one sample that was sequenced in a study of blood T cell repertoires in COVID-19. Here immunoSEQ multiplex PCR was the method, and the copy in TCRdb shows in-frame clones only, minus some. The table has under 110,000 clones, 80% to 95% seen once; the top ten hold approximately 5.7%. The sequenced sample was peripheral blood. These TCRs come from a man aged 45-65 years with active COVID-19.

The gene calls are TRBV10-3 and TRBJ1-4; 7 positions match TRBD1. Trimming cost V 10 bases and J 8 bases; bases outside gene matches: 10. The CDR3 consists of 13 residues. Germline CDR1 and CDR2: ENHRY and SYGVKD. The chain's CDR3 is CATSGGGFEKLFF. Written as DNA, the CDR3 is TGTGCCACCTCGGGAGGGGGCTTCGAAAAACTGTTTTTT.

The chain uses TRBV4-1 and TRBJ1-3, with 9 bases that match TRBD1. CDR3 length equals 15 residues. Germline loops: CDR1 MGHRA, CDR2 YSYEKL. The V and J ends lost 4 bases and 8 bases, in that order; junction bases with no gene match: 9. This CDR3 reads CASSPPGTGSDTIYF. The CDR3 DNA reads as TGCGCCAGCAGCCCGCCTGGGACAGGGAGTGACACCATATATTTT.

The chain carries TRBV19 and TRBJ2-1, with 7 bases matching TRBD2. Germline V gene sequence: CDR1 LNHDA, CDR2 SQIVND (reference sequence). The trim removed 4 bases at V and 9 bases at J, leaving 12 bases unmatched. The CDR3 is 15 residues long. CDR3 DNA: TGTGCCAGTAGTACCCTGGCTAGCGGTCGGAGTGAGCAGTTCTTC. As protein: CASSTLASGRSEQFF.

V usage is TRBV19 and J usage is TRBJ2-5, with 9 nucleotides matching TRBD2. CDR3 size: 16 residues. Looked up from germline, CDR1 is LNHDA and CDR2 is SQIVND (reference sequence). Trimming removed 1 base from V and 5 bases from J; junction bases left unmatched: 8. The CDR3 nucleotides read TGTGCCAGTAGTATAGGCAGTAGCGGGAGTGTGGAGACCCAGTACTTC. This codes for CASSIGSSGSVETQYF.

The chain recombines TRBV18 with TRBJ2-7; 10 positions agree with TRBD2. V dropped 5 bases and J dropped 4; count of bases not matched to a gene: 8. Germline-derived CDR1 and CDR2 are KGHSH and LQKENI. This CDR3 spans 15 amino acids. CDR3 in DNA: TGTGCCAGCTCAGGAGGGACTAGCGTAATTTACGAGCAGTACTTC. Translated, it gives CASSGGTSVIYEQYF.

CDR3 coding DNA: TGTGCCAGCAGCAGCCCCCAGGATGAGCAGTTCTTC. This translates into CASSSPQDEQFF. The gene calls are TRBV28 and TRBJ2-1; D unclear. Trimming pared 6 bases from V and 8 bases from J, leaving 11 bases between. The germline CDR1 and CDR2 sequences are MDHEN and SYDVKM. CDR3 length: 12 residues.

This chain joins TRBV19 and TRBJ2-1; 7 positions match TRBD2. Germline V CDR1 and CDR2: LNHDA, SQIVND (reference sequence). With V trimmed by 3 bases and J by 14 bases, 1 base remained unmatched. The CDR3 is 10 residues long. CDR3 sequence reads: CASSIREEFF. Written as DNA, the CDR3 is TGTGCCAGTAGTATTCGGGAGGAGTTCTTC. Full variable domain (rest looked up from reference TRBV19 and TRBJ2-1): DGGITQSPKYLFRKEGQNVTLSCEQNLNHDAMYWYRQDPGQGLRLIYYSQIVNDFQKGDIAEGYSVSREKKESFPLTVTSAQKNPTAFYLCASSIREEFFGPGTRLTVL.

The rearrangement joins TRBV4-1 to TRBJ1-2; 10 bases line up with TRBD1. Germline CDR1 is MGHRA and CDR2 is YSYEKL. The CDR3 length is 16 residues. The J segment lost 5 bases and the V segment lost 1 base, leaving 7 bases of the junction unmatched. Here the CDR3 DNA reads TGCGCCAGCAGCCAAGTCGGGACAGGGGTAGGATATGGCTACACCTTC. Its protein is CASSQVGTGVGYGYTF.

The CDR3 DNA sequence: TGTGCCAGCAGCGGGTGGACTACCGATCAGCCCCAGCATTTT. It specifies CASSGWTTDQPQHF. V gene TRBV7-9 combines with J gene TRBJ1-5; D gene ambiguous. Germline-derived CDR1 and CDR2 are SEHNR and FQNEAQ (reference sequence). Trimming removed 5 bases at V and 5 bases at J, with 13 bases between. This CDR3 comprises 14 residues.

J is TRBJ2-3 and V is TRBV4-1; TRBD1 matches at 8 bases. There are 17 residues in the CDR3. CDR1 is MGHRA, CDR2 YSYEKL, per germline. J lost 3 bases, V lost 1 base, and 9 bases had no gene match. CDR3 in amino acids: CASSQGQGPMGTDTQYF. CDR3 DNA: TGCGCCAGCAGCCAAGGACAGGGGCCCATGGGGACAGATACGCAGTATTTT.

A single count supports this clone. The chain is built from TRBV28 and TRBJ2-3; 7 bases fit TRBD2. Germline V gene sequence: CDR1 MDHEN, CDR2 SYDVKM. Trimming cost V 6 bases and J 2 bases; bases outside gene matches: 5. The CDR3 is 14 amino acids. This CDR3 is CASSPGGPTDTQYF. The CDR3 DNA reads TGTGCCAGCAGCCCGGGAGGCCCCACAGATACGCAGTATTTT. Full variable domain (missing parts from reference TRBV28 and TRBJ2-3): DVKVTQSSRYLVKRTGEKVFLECVQDMDHENMFWYRQDPGLGLRLIYFSYDVKMKEKGDIPEGYSVSREKKERFSLILESASTNQTSMYLCASSPGGPTDTQYFGPGTRLTVL.

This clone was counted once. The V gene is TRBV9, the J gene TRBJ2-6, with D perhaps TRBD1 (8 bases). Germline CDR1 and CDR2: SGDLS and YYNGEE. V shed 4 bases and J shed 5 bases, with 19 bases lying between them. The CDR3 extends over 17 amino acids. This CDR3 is CASSPSNRGGWANVLTF. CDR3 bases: TGTGCCAGCAGCCCGTCCAACAGGGGGGGCTGGGCCAACGTCCTGACTTTC.

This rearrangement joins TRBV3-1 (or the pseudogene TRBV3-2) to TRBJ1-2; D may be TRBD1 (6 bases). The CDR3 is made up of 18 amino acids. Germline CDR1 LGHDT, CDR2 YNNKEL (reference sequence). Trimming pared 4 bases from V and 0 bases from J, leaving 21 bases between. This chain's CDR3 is CASSPQGGWTVANYGYTF. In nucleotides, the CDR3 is TGTGCCAGCAGCCCCCAAGGGGGTTGGACAGTAGCTAACTATGGCTACACCTTC.

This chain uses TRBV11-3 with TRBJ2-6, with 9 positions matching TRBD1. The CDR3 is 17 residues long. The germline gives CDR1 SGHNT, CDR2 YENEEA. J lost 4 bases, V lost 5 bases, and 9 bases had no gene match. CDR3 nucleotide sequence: TGTGCCAGCAGCGGAGGGACAGGGAGGGTAGGGGCCAACGTCCTGACTTTC. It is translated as CASSGGTGRVGANVLTF.

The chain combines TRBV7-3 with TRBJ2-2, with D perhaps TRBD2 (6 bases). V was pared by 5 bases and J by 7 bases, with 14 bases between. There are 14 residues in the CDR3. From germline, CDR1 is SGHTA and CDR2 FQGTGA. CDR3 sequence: CASSANRRDGELFF. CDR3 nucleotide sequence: TGTGCCAGCAGCGCCAATCGGAGGGACGGGGAGCTGTTTTTT.

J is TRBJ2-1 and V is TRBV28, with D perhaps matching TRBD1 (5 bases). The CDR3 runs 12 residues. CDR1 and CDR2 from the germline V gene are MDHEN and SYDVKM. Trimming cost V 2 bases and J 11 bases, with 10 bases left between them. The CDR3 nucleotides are TGTGCCAGCAGTTTAGGTAACAGGCAGCAGTTCTTC. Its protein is CASSLGNRQQFF.

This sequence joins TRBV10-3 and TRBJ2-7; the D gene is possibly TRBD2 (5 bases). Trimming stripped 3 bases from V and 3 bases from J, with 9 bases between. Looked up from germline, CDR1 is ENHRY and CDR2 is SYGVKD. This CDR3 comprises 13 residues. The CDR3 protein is CAISDPSSYEQYF. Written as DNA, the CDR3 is TGTGCCATCAGTGACCCTAGCAGCTACGAGCAGTACTTC.